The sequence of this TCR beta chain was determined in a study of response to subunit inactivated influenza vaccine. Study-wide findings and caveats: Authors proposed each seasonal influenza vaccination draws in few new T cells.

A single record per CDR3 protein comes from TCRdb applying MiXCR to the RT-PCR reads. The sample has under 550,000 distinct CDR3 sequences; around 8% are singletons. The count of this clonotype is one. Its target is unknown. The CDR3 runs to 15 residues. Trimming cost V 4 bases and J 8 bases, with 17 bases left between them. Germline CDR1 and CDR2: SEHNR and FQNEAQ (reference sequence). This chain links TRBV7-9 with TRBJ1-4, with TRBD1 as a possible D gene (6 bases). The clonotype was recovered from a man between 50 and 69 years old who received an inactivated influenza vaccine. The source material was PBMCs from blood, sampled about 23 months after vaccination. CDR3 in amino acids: CASSWGDTWKEKLFF. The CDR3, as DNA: TGTGCCAGCAGCTGGGGGGACACTTGGAAGGAAAAACTGTTTTTT.